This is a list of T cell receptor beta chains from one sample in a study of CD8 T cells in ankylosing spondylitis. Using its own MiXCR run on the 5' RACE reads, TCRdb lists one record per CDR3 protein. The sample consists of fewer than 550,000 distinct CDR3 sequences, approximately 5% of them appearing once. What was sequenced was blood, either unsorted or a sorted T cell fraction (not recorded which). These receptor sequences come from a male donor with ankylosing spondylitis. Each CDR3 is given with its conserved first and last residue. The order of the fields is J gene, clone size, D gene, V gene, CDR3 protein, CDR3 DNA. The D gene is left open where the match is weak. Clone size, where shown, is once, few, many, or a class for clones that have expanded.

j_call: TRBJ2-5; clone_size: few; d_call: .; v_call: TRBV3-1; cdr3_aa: CASSQDSGTAVRETQYF; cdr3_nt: TGTGCCAGCAGCCAAGACTCCGGGACGGCCGTACGGGAGACCCAGTACTTC
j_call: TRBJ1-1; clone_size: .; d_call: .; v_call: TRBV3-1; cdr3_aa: CASSPASGFTEAFF; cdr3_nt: TGTGCCAGCAGCCCTGCATCGGGGTTCACTGAAGCTTTCTTT
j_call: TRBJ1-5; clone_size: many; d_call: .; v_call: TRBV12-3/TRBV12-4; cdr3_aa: CASSRHEGSQPQHF; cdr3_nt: TGTGCCAGCAGTCGCCATGAGGGGTCTCAGCCCCAGCATTTT
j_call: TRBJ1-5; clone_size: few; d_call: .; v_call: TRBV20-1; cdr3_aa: CSARSPNTNQPQHF; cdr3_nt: TGCAGTGCTAGAAGCCCTAATACCAATCAGCCCCAGCATTTT
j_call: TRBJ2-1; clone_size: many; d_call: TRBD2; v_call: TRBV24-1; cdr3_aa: CATSDWTSGSNEQFF; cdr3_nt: TGTGCCACCAGTGATTGGACTAGCGGGAGTAATGAGCAGTTCTTC
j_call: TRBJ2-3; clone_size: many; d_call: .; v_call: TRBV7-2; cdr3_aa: CASSSMSDTQYF; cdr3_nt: TGTGCCAGCAGCTCAATGTCCGATACGCAGTATTTT
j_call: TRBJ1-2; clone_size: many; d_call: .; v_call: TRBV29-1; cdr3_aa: CSVEEIGPPSYGYTF; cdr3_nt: TGCAGCGTTGAAGAAATAGGACCCCCTTCCTATGGCTACACCTTC
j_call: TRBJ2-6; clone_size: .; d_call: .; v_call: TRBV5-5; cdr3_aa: CASSRQLPGANVLTF; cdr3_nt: TGTGCCAGCAGCCGACAGCTTCCTGGGGCCAACGTCCTGACTTTC
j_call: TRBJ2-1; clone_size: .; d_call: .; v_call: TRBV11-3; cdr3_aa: CASSANERNFYNEQFF; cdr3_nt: TGTGCCAGCAGCGCCAATGAGCGGAACTTCTACAATGAGCAGTTCTTC
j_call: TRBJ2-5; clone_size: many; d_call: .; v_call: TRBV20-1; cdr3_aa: CSASSGGETQYF; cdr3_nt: TGCAGTGCTAGCTCAGGGGGGGAGACCCAGTACTTC